Listed below are T cell receptor beta chains from one sample, sequenced in a study of a mutant IDH1 vaccine in newly diagnosed glioma. The antigens for these receptors are not known. Profiling relied on immunoSEQ multiplex PCR, and the TCRdb table lists in-frame clones only, not all of them. The data contain under 95,000 clones, around nine tenths of them seen just once; the ten biggest clones take up 0.56%. Material: PBMCs, obtained from a glioma patient whose treatment included an IDH1 peptide vaccine. The receptors derive from a woman aged 50 to 65 with glioma. Each CDR3 is given with its conserved first and last residue.

v_gene	j_gene	CDR3aa
TRBV2	TRBJ2-7	CASSAVWAYEQYF
TRBV9	TRBJ2-7	CASSIHYGQKYEQYF
TRBV19	TRBJ2-2	CASTQYTGELFF
TRBV18	TRBJ1-3	CASSPGSFVRNTIYF
TRBV5-3	TRBJ2-5	CASSLEGNQETQYF
TRBV6-5	TRBJ1-2	CASSWDRGYYGYTF
TRBV7-9	TRBJ2-1	CASSFSYNEQFF
TRBV9	TRBJ2-2	CASSGLAGNTGELFF
TRBV6-1	TRBJ1-2	CASSEGTGGEKGYTF
TRBV25-1	TRBJ1-6	CASSELTGASPLHF
TRBV10-1	TRBJ2-7	CASSERGVPSYEQYF
TRBV12-5	TRBJ2-7	CASGLVHPGNYEQYF
TRBV14	TRBJ1-1	CASSPRRAWGLTEAFF
TRBV6-1	TRBJ2-7	CASLRLAGVHEQYF
TRBV19	TRBJ2-7	CASRDSGGPSYEQYF
TRBV29-1	TRBJ1-4	CSVNQGARREKLFF
TRBV5-1	TRBJ2-2	CASSFGTFGGELFF
TRBV4-1	TRBJ1-1	CASSLGGGMNTEAFF
TRBV5-6	TRBJ1-1	CASSRDREFMNTEAFF
TRBV7-2	TRBJ2-1	CASSLTIEQFF
TRBV9	TRBJ2-5	CASSVARGARGEKETQYF
TRBV5-5	TRBJ1-1	CASSLGLRGTEAFF
TRBV27	TRBJ2-3	CASRRTPFGSTDTQYF
TRBV6-6	TRBJ2-3	CASSYPAGSTDTQYF
TRBV10-3	TRBJ2-7	CAISARTTDSYEQYF
TRBV29-1	TRBJ1-3	CSAPEGHTIYF
TRBV30	TRBJ2-2	CAWSGFWGGELFF
TRBV11-2	TRBJ1-2	CASSLSRGAYGYTF
TRBV5-1	TRBJ2-3	CASSNTGLAGKQSSTDTQYF
TRBV5-5	TRBJ2-7	CASSMGDRVNEQYF
TRBV18	TRBJ1-3	CASSPVQGSTGNTIYF
TRBV11-1	TRBJ2-1	CASSRTTSGIEQFF
TRBV27	TRBJ2-7	CASSLSSGHRGLYEQYF
TRBV28	TRBJ2-3	CASSPNRGVDTQYF
TRBV27	TRBJ1-2	CASSLQGEGFYGYTF
TRBV25-1	NA	CASSAGTGYEQYF
TRBV9	TRBJ1-2	CASSVSRGRQHGYTF
TRBV5-4	TRBJ1-1	CASSLGGTGEAFF
TRBV20-1	TRBJ2-5	CSAQREETQYF
TRBV4-1	TRBJ2-1	CASSQSFVGVNEQFF
TRBV2	TRBJ1-1	CASSERGQMNTEAFF
TRBV28	TRBJ1-2	CASSFGQNYGYTF
TRBV7-9	TRBJ2-3	CATVGVPDTQYF
TRBV29-1	TRBJ2-1	CSVERGLNNEQFF
TRBV21-1	TRBJ2-3	CASSKPGQGRGTDTQYF